A single sample is the source of the 5 T cell receptor beta chains below, sequenced in a study of blood T cell repertoires in COVID-19. Sequenced by immunoSEQ multiplex PCR; TCRdb stores in-frame clones only, minus some. The sample lists approximately 54,000 clones, 90% occurring once. Sequenced material: peripheral blood. Every receptor here comes from a man in his forties or fifties with acute or convalescent COVID-19.

The chain joins TRBV27 to TRBJ2-1; the match to TRBD2 covers 11 bases. This CDR3 contains 14 residues. Trimming took 3 bases from V and 9 from J; bases not matched to a gene: 4. The germline V gene encodes CDR1 MNHEY and CDR2 SMNVEV (reference sequence). CDR3 coding DNA: TGTGCCAGCAGTTTTACTAGCGGGAGCTCTGAGCAGTTCTTC. This encodes CASSFTSGSSEQFF.

The chain is built from TRBV27 and TRBJ2-3; the D is unclear. CDR3 length equals 15 residues. Germline V gene sequence: CDR1 MNHEY, CDR2 SMNVEV (reference sequence). The germline V and J ends were trimmed by 2 bases and 0 bases, with 9 bases remaining between them. The CDR3: CASSLRETSTDTQYF. The CDR3 DNA is TGTGCCAGCAGTTTAAGAGAAACTAGCACAGATACGCAGTATTTT.

The V gene is TRBV7-8, the J gene TRBJ2-5; TRBD2 agrees at 13 bases. Germline trimming cut 3 bases from V and 5 bases from J; bases unmatched to any gene: 6. Germline lookup yields CDR1 SGHVS and CDR2 FQNEAQ. The CDR3 covers 16 residues. The CDR3 DNA follows: TGTGCCAGCAGCTTTAGGACTAGCGGGAGACGGGAGACCCAGTACTTC. Its protein is CASSFRTSGRRETQYF.

The chain recombines TRBV15 with TRBJ2-7; a possible D gene is TRBD2 (6 bases). This CDR3 comprises 15 residues. The V end lost 2 bases, the J end lost 3 bases, and 14 bases lay between the germline ends. Germline CDR1 and CDR2: LNHNV and YYDKDF (reference sequence). This CDR3 reads CATSRSGLLIYEQYF. The CDR3 DNA reads TGTGCCACCAGCAGATCGGGACTCCTCATCTACGAGCAGTACTTC.

J is TRBJ2-7 and V is TRBV27; 12 bases are a match to TRBD2. The CDR3 sequence is 15 residues long. Germline V gene lookup returns CDR1 MNHEY and CDR2 SMNVEV (reference sequence). V shed 6 bases and J 4 bases; nucleotides not matched to a gene: 7. Here the CDR3 DNA reads TGTGCCAGCAGGCTCCTAGCGGGAGGGCGATACGAGCAGTACTTC. Residues: CASRLLAGGRYEQYF.